The present entry profiles one TCR beta chain with its context. The antigen remains undetermined. PCR employed 60 Vbeta and 13 Jbeta primers. Only in-frame clones appear in the TCRdb table, and some are missing; sequencing was by immunoSEQ multiplex PCR. The table has 120,000 to 150,000 clones, around three quarters seen once. This sample was taken from a study of cytomegalovirus exposure and HLA in healthy donors. Regarding the study as a whole: CMV serostatus was the only immune exposure information that was available. Among TCR beta chains of equal frequency, HLA-associated ones were more clonally expanded in a later analysis.

The CDR3 covers 12 residues. Deletions cut 4 bases from V and 6 bases from J, with 8 bases between. Germline V gene sequence: CDR1 SGHNT, CDR2 YENEEA. This chain connects TRBV11-3 to TRBJ2-3, with a weak D call TRBD1 (6 bases). This clonotype was sampled from a woman between 35 and 50 years old in good health and CMV-seronegative. The sequenced material came from PBMCs. In nucleotides, the CDR3 is TGTGCCAGCAGCTGGACAGAGGATACGCAGTATTTT. Its translation: CASSWTEDTQYF.